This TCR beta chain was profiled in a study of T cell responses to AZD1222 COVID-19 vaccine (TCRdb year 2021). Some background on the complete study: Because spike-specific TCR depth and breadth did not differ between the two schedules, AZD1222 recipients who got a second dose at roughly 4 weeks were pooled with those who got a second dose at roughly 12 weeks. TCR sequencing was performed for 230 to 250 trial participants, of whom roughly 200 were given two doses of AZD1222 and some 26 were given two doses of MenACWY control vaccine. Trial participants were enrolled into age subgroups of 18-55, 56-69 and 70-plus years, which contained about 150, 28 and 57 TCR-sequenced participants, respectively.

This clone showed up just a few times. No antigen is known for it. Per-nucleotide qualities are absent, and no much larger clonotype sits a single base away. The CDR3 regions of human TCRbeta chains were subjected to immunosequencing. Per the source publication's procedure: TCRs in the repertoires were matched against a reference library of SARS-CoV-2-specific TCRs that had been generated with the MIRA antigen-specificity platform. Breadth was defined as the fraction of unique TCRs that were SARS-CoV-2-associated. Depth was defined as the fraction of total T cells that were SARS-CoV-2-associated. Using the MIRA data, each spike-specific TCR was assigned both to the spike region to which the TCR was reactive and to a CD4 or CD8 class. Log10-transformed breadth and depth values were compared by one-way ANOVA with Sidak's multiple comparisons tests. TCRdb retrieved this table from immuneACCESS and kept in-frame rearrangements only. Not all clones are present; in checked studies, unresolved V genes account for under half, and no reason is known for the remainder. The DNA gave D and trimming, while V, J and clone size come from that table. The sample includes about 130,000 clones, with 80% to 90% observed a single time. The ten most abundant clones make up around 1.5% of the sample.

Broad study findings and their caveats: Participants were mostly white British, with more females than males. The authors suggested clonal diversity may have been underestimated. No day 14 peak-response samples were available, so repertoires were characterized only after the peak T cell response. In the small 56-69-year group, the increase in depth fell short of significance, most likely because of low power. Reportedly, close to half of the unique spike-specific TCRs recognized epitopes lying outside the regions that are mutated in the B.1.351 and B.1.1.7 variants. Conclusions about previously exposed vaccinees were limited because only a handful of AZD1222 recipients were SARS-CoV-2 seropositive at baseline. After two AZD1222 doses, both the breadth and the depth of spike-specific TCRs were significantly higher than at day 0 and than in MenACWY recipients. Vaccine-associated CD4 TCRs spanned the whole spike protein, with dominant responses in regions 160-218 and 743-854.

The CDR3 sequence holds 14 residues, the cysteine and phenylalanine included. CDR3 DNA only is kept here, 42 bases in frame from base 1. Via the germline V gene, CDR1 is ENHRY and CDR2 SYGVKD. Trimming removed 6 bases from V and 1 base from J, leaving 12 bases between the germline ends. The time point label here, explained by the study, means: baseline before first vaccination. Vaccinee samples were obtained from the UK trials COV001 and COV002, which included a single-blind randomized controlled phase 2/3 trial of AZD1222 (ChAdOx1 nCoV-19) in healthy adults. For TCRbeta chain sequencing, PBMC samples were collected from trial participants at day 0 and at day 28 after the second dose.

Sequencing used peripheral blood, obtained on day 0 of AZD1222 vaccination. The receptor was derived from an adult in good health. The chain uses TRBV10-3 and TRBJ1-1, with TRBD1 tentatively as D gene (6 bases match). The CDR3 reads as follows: CAIRKTGTNTEAFF. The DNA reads TGTGCCATCAGAAAGACAGGAACGAACACTGAAGCTTTCTTT.